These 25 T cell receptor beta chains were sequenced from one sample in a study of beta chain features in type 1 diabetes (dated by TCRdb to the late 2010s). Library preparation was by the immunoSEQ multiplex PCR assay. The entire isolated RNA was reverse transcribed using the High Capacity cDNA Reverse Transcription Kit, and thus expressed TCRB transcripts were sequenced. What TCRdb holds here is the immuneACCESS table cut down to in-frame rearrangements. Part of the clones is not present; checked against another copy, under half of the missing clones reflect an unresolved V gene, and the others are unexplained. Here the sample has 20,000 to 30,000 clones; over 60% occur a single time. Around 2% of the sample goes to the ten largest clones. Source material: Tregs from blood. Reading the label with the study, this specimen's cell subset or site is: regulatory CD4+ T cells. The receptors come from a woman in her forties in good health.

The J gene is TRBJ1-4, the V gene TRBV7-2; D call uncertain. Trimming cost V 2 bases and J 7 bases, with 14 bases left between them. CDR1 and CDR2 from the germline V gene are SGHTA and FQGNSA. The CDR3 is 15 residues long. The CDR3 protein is CASSLWIAGGEKLFF. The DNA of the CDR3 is TGTGCCAGCAGCTTATGGATCGCGGGCGGTGAAAAACTGTTTTTT.

The CDR3 spells CSSARGQGGQETQYF. The DNA of the CDR3 is TGCAGCTCAGCTAGGGGACAGGGGGGCCAAGAGACCCAGTACTTC. V usage is TRBV29-1 and J usage is TRBJ2-5; 11 bases match TRBD1. The CDR3 has 15 residues. J was trimmed by 1 base and V by 8 bases; bases with no gene match: 9. Germline CDR1 is SQVTM and CDR2 is ANQGSEA.

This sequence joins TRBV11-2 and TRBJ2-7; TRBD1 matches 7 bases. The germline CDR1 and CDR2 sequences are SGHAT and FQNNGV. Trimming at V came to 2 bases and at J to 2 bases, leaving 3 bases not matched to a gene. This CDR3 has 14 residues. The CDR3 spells CASSLSTGPYEQYF. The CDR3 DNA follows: TGTGCCAGCAGCTTATCGACAGGGCCCTACGAGCAGTACTTC.

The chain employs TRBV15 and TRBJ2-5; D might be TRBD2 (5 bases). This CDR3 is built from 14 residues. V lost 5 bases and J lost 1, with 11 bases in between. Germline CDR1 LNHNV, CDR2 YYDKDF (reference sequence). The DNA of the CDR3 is TGTGCCACCAGCCGTGGAGGCTCCCAAGAGACCCAGTACTTC. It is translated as CATSRGGSQETQYF.

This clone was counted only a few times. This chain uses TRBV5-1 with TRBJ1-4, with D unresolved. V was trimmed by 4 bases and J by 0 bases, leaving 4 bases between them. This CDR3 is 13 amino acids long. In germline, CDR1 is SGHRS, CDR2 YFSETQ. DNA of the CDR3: TGCGCCAGCAGCATCTCAACTAATGAAAAACTGTTTTTT. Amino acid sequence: CASSISTNEKLFF.

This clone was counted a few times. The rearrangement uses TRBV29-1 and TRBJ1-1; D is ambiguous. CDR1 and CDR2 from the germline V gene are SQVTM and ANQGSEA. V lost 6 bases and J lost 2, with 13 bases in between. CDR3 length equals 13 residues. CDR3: CSVAPGTNTEAFF. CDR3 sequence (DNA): TGCAGCGTCGCCCCAGGTACCAACACTGAAGCTTTCTTT.

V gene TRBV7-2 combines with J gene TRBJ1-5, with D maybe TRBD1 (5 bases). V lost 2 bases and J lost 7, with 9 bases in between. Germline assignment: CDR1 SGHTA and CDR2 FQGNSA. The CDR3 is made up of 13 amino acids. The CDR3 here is CASSLQSGQPQHF. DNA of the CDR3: TGTGCCAGCAGCTTACAGTCAGGGCAGCCCCAGCATTTT.

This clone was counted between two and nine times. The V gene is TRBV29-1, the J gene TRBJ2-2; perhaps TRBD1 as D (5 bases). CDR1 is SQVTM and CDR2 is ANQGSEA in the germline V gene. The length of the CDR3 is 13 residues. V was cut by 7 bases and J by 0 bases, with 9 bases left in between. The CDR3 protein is CSGRQTNTGELFF. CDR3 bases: TGCAGCGGAAGACAGACGAACACCGGGGAGCTGTTTTTT.

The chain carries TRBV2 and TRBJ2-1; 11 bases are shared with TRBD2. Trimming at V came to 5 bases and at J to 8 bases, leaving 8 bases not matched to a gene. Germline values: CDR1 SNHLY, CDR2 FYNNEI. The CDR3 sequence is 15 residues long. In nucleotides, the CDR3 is TGTGCCAGCAGTAATAGCGGGGGGGCCATGGATGAGCAGTTCTTC. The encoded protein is CASSNSGGAMDEQFF. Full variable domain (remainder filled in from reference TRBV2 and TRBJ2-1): EPEVTQTPSHQVTQMGQEVILRCVPISNHLYFYWYRQILGQKVEFLVSFYNNEISEKSEIFDDQFSVERPDGSNFTLKIRSTKLEDSAMYFCASSNSGGAMDEQFFGPGTRLTVL.

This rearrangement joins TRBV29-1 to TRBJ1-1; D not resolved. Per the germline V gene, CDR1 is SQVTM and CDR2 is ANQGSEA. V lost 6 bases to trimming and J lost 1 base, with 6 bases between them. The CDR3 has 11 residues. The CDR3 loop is CSVRQNTEAFF. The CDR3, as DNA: TGCAGCGTAAGACAGAACACTGAAGCTTTCTTT.

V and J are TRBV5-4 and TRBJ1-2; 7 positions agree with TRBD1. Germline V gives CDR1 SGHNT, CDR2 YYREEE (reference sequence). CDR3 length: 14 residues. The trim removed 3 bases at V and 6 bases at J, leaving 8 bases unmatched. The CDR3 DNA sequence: TGTGCCAGCAGCTCTAAGGGGGCTTGGCATGGCTACACCTTC. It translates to CASSSKGAWHGYTF.

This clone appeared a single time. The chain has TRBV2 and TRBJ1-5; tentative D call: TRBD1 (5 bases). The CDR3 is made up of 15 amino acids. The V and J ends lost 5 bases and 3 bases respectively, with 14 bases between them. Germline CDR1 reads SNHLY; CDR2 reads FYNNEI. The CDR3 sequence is CASSPQGVDNQPQHF. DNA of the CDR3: TGTGCCAGCAGTCCACAAGGGGTAGACAATCAGCCCCAGCATTTT.

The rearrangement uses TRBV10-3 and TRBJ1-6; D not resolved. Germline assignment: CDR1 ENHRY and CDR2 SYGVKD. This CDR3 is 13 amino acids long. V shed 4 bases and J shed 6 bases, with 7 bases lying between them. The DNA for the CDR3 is TGTGCCATCAGTGCCTGGAGTAATTCACCCCTCCACTTT. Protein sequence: CAISAWSNSPLHF.

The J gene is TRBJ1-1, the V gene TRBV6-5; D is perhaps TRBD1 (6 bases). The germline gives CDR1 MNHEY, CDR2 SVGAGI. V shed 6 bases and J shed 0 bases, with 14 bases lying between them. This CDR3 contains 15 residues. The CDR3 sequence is CASRDSEALNTEAFF. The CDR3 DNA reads TGTGCCAGCAGGGACAGTGAAGCCTTGAACACTGAAGCTTTCTTT.

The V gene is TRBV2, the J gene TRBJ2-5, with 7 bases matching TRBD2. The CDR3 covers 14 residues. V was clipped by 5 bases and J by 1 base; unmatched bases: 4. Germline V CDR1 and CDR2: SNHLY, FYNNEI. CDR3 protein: CASSPGGFQETQYF. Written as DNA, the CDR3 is TGTGCCAGCAGTCCCGGGGGGTTCCAAGAGACCCAGTACTTC.

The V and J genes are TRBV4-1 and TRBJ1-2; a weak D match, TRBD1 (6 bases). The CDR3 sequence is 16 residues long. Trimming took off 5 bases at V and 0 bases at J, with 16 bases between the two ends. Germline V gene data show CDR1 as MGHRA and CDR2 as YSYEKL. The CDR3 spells CASSTSPQGTNYGYTF. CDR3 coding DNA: TGCGCCAGCAGCACCAGCCCCCAGGGGACTAACTATGGCTACACCTTC.

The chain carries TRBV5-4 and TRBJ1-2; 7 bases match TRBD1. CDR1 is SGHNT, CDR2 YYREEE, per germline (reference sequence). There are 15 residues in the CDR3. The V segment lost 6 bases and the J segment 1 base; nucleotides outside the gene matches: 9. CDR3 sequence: CASTPRGQRNYGYTF. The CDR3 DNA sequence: TGTGCCAGCACCCCCAGGGGACAGCGTAACTATGGCTACACCTTC.

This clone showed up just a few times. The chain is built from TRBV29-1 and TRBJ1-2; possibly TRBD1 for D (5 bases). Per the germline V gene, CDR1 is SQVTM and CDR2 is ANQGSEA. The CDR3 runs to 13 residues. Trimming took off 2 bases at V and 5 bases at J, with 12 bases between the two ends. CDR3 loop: CSVEWAGRYGYTF. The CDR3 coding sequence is TGCAGCGTTGAATGGGCAGGGAGGTATGGCTACACCTTC.

CDR3 coding DNA: TGCAGCGTTGACAGGGGGGATACCGGGGAGCTGTTTTTT. The encoded protein is CSVDRGDTGELFF. The rearrangement links TRBV29-1 to TRBJ2-2; possible D gene TRBD1, 7 bases. This CDR3 is built from 13 residues. Deletions cut 3 bases from V and 5 bases from J, with 10 bases between. Germline V lookup: CDR1 SQVTM, CDR2 ANQGSEA.

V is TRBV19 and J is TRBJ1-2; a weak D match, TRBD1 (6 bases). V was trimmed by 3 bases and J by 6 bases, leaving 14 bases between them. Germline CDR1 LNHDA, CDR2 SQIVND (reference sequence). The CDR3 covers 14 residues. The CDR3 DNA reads TGTGCCAGTAGTATCACAGGGTACAATGATGGCTACACCTTC. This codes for CASSITGYNDGYTF.

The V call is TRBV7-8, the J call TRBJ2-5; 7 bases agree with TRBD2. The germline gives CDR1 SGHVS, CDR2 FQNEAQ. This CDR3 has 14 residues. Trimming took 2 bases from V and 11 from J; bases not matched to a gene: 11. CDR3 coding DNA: TGTGCCAGCAGCTTACCCTCAGGGACGCGGGAGCAGTACTTC. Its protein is CASSLPSGTREQYF.

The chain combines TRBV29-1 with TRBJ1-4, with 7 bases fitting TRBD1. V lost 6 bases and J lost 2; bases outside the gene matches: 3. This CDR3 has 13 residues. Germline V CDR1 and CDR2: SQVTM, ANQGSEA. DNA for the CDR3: TGCAGCGTCACAGGGGCGACTAATGAAAAACTGTTTTTT. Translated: CSVTGATNEKLFF. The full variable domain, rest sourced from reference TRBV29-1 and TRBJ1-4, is SAVISQKPSRDICQRGTSLTIQCQVDSQVTMMFWYRQQPGQSLTLIATANQGSEATYESGFVIDKFPISRPNLTFSTLTVSNMSPEDSSIYLCSVTGATNEKLFFGSGTQLSVL.

The CDR3 DNA reads as TGTGCCAGCAGTCCGGACAGGCCGAATAACTATGGCTACACCTTC. This encodes CASSPDRPNNYGYTF. V is TRBV6-5 and J is TRBJ1-2; 7 bases are shared with TRBD1. The germline gives CDR1 MNHEY, CDR2 SVGAGI. With 5 bases clipped from V and 1 base from J, the junction kept 7 bases outside the gene matches. The CDR3 totals 15 residues.

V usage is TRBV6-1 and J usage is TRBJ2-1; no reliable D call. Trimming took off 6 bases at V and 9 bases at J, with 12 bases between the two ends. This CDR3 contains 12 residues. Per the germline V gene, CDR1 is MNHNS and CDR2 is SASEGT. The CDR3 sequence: CASRQRGGEQFF. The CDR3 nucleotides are TGTGCCAGCAGACAAAGAGGTGGTGAGCAGTTCTTC.

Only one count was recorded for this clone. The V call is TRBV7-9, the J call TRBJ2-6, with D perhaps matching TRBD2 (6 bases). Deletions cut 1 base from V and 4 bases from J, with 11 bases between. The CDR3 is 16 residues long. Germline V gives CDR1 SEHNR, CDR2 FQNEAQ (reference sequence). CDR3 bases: TGTGCCAGCAGCTTAGGTTGGGAGGCAGGGGCCAACGTCCTGACTTTC. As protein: CASSLGWEAGANVLTF.